The source of this TCR beta chain is a study of T-cell reconstitution after alpha-beta-depleted transplantation in children (dated by TCRdb to about 2016). Study-level background: The study quantitatively tracked T-cell immune reconstitution after TCRalphabeta/CD19-depleted allogeneic hematopoietic cell transplantation in children using TCR repertoire profiling.

This clonotype was found many times. Its specific antigen is unknown. No base quality information exists; no much larger clone differs at one position. Preparation of the library involved PCR. Data came from an Illumina HiSeq 2500. To normalize quantification of the TCRbeta repertoire, the TCR libraries were built with molecular barcoding that relied on unique molecular identifiers. The public sequencing data were trimmed at Q25 with fastp and processed into clonotypes with MiXCR by TCRdb, which kept only in-frame beta chains. One record per CDR3 amino acid sequence lists the most common genes and DNA. The sample table records around 370,000 distinct CDR3 sequences; 10% of these occur just once. Under 3% of the sample is held by the ten biggest clonotypes. Specimen: PBMCs from the stem cell graft donor, collected from the stem cell graft. This TCR came from a human donor who donated a stem cell graft to a child with acute lymphoblastic leukemia.

CDR3 sequence: CSVEEDRVGYEQYF. Here is the DNA: TGCAGCGTTGAAGAGGACAGGGTAGGGTACGAGCAGTACTTC. The chain links TRBV29-1 with TRBJ2-7, with 8 bases matching TRBD1. Its CDR3 holds 14 amino acids, cysteine through phenylalanine. CDR3 DNA is the only sequence kept; it has 42 bases, read in frame from the first base. Based on the germline V gene, the CDR1 and CDR2 sequences are SQVTM and ANQGSEA. Trimming leaves V shorter by 0 bases and J shorter by 4 bases, with the junction holding 5 bases beyond the gene matches.